This T cell receptor beta chain was sequenced for a study of shared clonotypes between healthy human individuals. Investigators spread the genomic DNA of each subset evenly over several immunoSEQ plates. TCRdb keeps only in-frame clones here, not all; method: immunoSEQ multiplex PCR. This sample has under 1,100,000 clones, with roughly 80% found just once. The donors, all of them Caucasian adults, lived in Nashville, Tennessee. The CDR3 totals 15 residues. Per germline, CDR1 MNHEY and CDR2 SMNVEV (reference sequence). Trimming cost V 8 bases and J 4 bases; bases outside gene matches: 12. What was sequenced was memory CD4+ T cells sorted from blood. Regarding subset: CD45RA-negative fraction. The TCR comes from a man younger than 30 in good health. The chain recombines TRBV27 with TRBJ2-5, with 8 bases that match TRBD2. As DNA, the CDR3 is TGTGCCAGCCAAGGACTGGCGGGAGGTCGAGAGACCCAGTACTTC. It specifies CASQGLAGGRETQYF.